This TCR beta chain was sequenced in a study of T cells in narcolepsy. Overall study context: Patients with NT1 or NT2 and healthy control donors were enrolled. Findings and limits, study-wide: Autoreactive clonotypes reportedly recurred in blood of same and different patients, not controls. Some memory CD4+ repertoires had no autoreactive clone sequences. HCRT-specific and TRIB2-specific autoreactive clonotypes appeared among same-patient CSF and blood CD4+ clonotypes.

A word on this clone: No antigen is known for it.

V was trimmed by 4 bases and J by 0 bases, leaving 13 bases between them. Germline V lookup: CDR1 SGHRS, CDR2 YFSETQ. This CDR3 comprises 16 residues. Method: immunoSEQ multiplex PCR; TCRdb's copy keeps in-frame clones and lacks some. The sample contains around 13,000 clones, around 90% of which appear only once. V usage is TRBV5-1 and J usage is TRBJ1-4; possibly TRBD1 for D (6 bases). Input material: CD45RA- memory CD4+ T cells from PBMCs. This clonotype was sampled from a human donor with narcolepsy. The CDR3 is CASSADRIATNEKLFF. The CDR3 DNA sequence: TGCGCCAGCAGCGCCGACAGGATAGCAACTAATGAAAAACTGTTTTTT.